The T cell receptor beta chain described here comes from a study of vaccination effects on CD4 cells after COVID-19. Study details: Two-dose vaccination with either BNT162b2 or mRNA-1273 was given to the participants.

Findings and limits, study-wide: Late after vaccination, infection- and vaccine-induced clones showed marked clonal contraction.

Antigen-specific CD4+ T cells expanded by the ViraFEST assay with viral peptide pools were then sequenced. Subsequent to a culture period of about nine days, CD4+ T cells were isolated. IL-2 medium was substituted for half the medium on days 3 and 7. A word on this clone: What it recognizes is unknown.

Germline CDR1 SGHRS, CDR2 YFSETQ. Trimming removed 6 bases from V and 4 bases from J; junction bases left unmatched: 8. There are 14 residues in the CDR3. Generated by immunoSEQ multiplex PCR, the TCRdb table keeps only in-frame clones and is missing some. The repertoire includes more than 30,000 clones, around 70% of them detected once, and 25% to 30% sits in the top ten. The TCR comes from a human donor who received a COVID-19 vaccine. The chain uses TRBV5-1 and TRBJ2-3, with TRBD1 matching over 7 bases. The specimen comprised CD4+ T cells from PBMCs cultured with HCoV-229E spike peptides, sampled before COVID-19 vaccination. Written as DNA, the CDR3 is TGCGCCAGCACGCAGGGGGTAGACGCAGATACGCAGTATTTT. Protein sequence: CASTQGVDADTQYF.